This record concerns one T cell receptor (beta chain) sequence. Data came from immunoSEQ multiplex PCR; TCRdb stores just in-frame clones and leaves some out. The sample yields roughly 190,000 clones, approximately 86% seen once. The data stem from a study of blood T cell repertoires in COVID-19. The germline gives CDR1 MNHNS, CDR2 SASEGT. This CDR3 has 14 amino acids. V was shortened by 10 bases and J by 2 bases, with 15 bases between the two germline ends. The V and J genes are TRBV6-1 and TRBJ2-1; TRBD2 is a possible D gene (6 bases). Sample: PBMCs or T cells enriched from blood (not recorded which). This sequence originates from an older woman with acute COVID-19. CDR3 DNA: TGTGCCACCAACAAGGAGGGAGCCTACAATGAGCAGTTCTTC. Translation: CATNKEGAYNEQFF.